Below are 10 T cell receptor beta chains sequenced from a single sample in a study (dated by TCRdb to the mid-2010s). The library was made by 5' RACE. The run used an Illumina MiSeq. The public sequencing data were trimmed at Q25 with fastp and processed into clonotypes with MiXCR by TCRdb, which kept only in-frame beta chains. Rows matching on CDR3 protein sequence are summarized as one entry with the most common DNA and genes. This sample is represented by under 60,000 distinct CDR3 sequences; roughly 28% of them were singletons. 2% to 2.5% of the sample lies in the top ten. Sample: naive CD4+ T cells sorted from blood. Explained via the paper, the cell subset or site label denotes: naive CD4+ T cells, CD4+CD45RA+CD25-. The receptors derive from a female donor with breast cancer.

Only a few counts were recorded for this clonotype. This rearrangement joins TRBV20-1 to TRBJ1-3; a weak D match, TRBD1 (6 bases). This CDR3 is built from 14 residues. V was shortened by 4 bases and J by 2 bases, with 12 bases between the two germline ends. The germline V gene encodes CDR1 DFQATT and CDR2 SNEGSKA (reference sequence). CDR3: CSATGHSAGNTIYF. Here the CDR3 DNA reads TGCAGTGCTACGGGACACTCCGCTGGAAACACCATATATTTT.

Note on this clonotype: The CDR3 end shows no conserved phenylalanine or tryptophan, and so a read error is likely. V is TRBV28 and J is TRBJ1-2, with TRBD1 identical over 7 bases. The J segment lost 4 bases and the V segment lost 6 bases, leaving 11 bases of the junction unmatched. The CDR3 is made up of 15 amino acids. The V gene's germline CDR1 is MDHEN and CDR2 SYDVKM. The CDR3 DNA reads TGTGCCAGCAGACCCGGGACAGTTAACCTCTATGGCTACACCTCC. Protein sequence: CASRPGTVNLYGYTS.

The chain joins TRBV9 to TRBJ2-5; 10 bases agree with TRBD1. The CDR3 totals 15 residues. CDR1 SGDLS and CDR2 YYNGEE come from the germline V gene. V trimming: 0 bases; J trimming: 5 bases; junction bases outside the gene matches: 4. CDR3 residues: CASSVVGTGVETQYF. The CDR3, as DNA: TGTGCCAGCAGCGTAGTTGGGACAGGGGTGGAGACCCAGTACTTC. Variable domain in full (rest from reference TRBV9 and TRBJ2-5): DSGVTQTPKHLITATGQRVTLRCSPRSGDLSVYWYQQSLDQGLQFLIQYYNGEERAKGNILERFSAQQFPDLHSELNLSSLELGDSALYFCASSVVGTGVETQYFGPGTRLLVL.

The chain is built from TRBV15 and TRBJ2-1, with TRBD2 matching 8 bases. Germline values: CDR1 LNHNV, CDR2 YYDKDF (reference sequence). After removal of 5 bases from V and 8 bases from J, the junction contained 8 bases not matched to a gene. The CDR3 is 14 amino acids. CDR3 sequence (DNA): TGTGCCACCAGCCGAGCGGGAGTGGGGTATGAGCAGTTCTTC. This gives the protein CATSRAGVGYEQFF.

The V gene is TRBV20-1, the J gene TRBJ2-3, with TRBD2 as a possible D gene (6 bases). V lost 0 bases to trimming and J lost 2 bases, with 15 bases between them. The CDR3 is made up of 16 amino acids. Looked up from germline, CDR1 is DFQATT and CDR2 is SNEGSKA (reference sequence). The CDR3 here is CSARDILAGYTDTQYF. CDR3 DNA sequence: TGCAGTGCTAGAGATATACTAGCCGGCTACACAGATACGCAGTATTTT.

This clonotype turned up a few times. The chain carries TRBV14 and TRBJ1-2, with D maybe TRBD1 (5 bases). Trimming took 1 base from V and 7 from J, leaving 16 bases between them. Germline CDR1 and CDR2: SGHDN and FVKESK. CDR3 length: 15 residues. CDR3 bases: TGTGCCAGCAGCCAAGGCGGGTGGGACGGCGGTGGCTACACCTTC. As protein: CASSQGGWDGGGYTF. Full variable domain (missing parts from reference TRBV14 and TRBJ1-2): EAGVTQFPSHSVIEKGQTVTLRCDPISGHDNLYWYRRVMGKEIKFLLHFVKESKQDESGMPNNRFLAERTGGTYSTLKVQPAELEDSGVYFCASSQGGWDGGGYTFGSGTRLTVV.

This clonotype has more than one count but fewer than ten. This sequence joins TRBV30 and TRBJ2-2, with 7 bases lining up with TRBD2. The trim removed 0 bases at V and 5 bases at J, leaving 6 bases unmatched. The CDR3 loop spans 15 amino acids. Germline V lookup: CDR1 GTSNPN, CDR2 SVGIG (reference sequence). The CDR3 DNA reads TGTGCCTGGAGTGTATCGCGGGAGAGAACCGGGGAGCTGTTTTTT. Its protein is CAWSVSRERTGELFF.

The chain joins TRBV3-1 to TRBJ1-5; D is unclear. CDR3 length: 13 residues. Deletions cut 0 bases from V and 5 bases from J, with 5 bases between. Germline loops: CDR1 LGHDT, CDR2 YNNKEL (reference sequence). Here the CDR3 reads CASSQDRDQPQHF. CDR3 coding DNA: TGTGCCAGCAGCCAAGATCGGGATCAGCCCCAGCATTTT.

V and J are TRBV6-1 and TRBJ1-1; D is ambiguous. Germline CDR1 and CDR2: MNHNS and SASEGT. Trimming took off 6 bases at V and 8 bases at J, with 16 bases between the two ends. CDR3 length: 13 amino acids. The CDR3 region has the DNA TGTGCCAGCAGCGCCGTGGGAGCGTCCGAAGCTTTCTTT. Amino acids: CASSAVGASEAFF.

This clonotype appeared a few times. The chain employs TRBV4-1 and TRBJ1-4; D not certain. Germline V gives CDR1 MGHRA, CDR2 YSYEKL. The CDR3 covers 16 residues. The V gene lost 4 bases and the J gene lost 4 bases, with 16 bases spanning the gap. The CDR3 DNA reads TGCGCCAGCAGCCTTCGAGCATGGCGGGGTAATGAAAAACTGTTTTTT. Residues: CASSLRAWRGNEKLFF.